This TCR beta chain was obtained from a study of response to subunit inactivated influenza vaccine. Study results and caveats: There was a suggestion from the authors that each seasonal influenza vaccination recruits few new T cells.

This CDR3 has 19 amino acids. The J segment lost 1 base and the V segment lost 5 bases, leaving 11 bases of the junction unmatched. Germline V gene lookup returns CDR1 SGHAT and CDR2 FQNNGV. TCRdb analysed the RT-PCR reads with MiXCR anew, one entry per CDR3 protein. This sample yields fewer than 600,000 distinct CDR3 sequences, of which approximately 7.8% are seen a single time; over 10% belongs to the top ten. Of note for this clonotype: Antigen unknown.

J is TRBJ2-6 and V is TRBV11-2; TRBD1 agrees at 10 bases. This clonotype was sampled from a man aged 50-75 years who received an inactivated influenza vaccine. Specimen: PBMCs from blood, collected 23 to 25 months after vaccination. The CDR3 is CASSKKVGQGFSGANVLTF. CDR3 in DNA: TGTGCCAGCAGCAAGAAAGTGGGACAGGGGTTTTCTGGGGCCAACGTCCTGACTTTC.